A single sample is the source of the 18 T cell receptor beta chains below, sequenced in a study of blood T cell repertoires in COVID-19. The method was immunoSEQ multiplex PCR; TCRdb's version includes in-frame clones alone and lacks a portion of them. This sample has over 200,000 clones, with 85% to 90% found just once. The sequenced material came from peripheral blood. These receptors were taken from a woman aged 55-70 years with acute or convalescent COVID-19.

DNA of the CDR3: TGTGCCAGCTCACCACTCGGCCGGACTAGCGGGAGGGCCCGTAAGGAGACCCAGTACTTC. Translation gives CASSPLGRTSGRARKETQYF. The chain combines TRBV18 with TRBJ2-5; 15 bases line up with TRBD2. Looked up from germline, CDR1 is KGHSH and CDR2 is LQKENI. The length of the CDR3 is 20 residues. The trim removed 1 base at V and 5 bases at J, leaving 14 bases unmatched.

The sample holds a few counts of this clone. J is TRBJ1-2 and V is TRBV6-5; unclear D gene. The CDR3 runs to 13 residues. Germline V gene sequence: CDR1 MNHEY, CDR2 SVGAGI. V was shortened by 3 bases and J by 6 bases, with 11 bases between the two germline ends. DNA for the CDR3: TGTGCCAGCAGTTATTCGCACAGAAATGGCTACACCTTC. The encoded protein is CASSYSHRNGYTF.

The V gene is TRBV3-1 (or the pseudogene TRBV3-2), the J gene TRBJ1-5, with TRBD1 as a possible D gene (5 bases). From germline, CDR1 is LGHDT and CDR2 YNNKEL (reference sequence). The ends were cut back, 1 base at V and 9 bases at J, with 10 bases in the middle. The CDR3 covers 13 residues. Here the CDR3 reads CASSQGGGRPQHF. The CDR3 DNA reads as TGTGCCAGCAGCCAAGGCGGGGGGAGGCCCCAGCATTTT.

This chain links TRBV18 with TRBJ1-2; 10 bases are shared with TRBD1. This CDR3 comprises 15 residues. The ends lost 2 bases at V and 5 bases at J; junction bases unmatched: 5. CDR1 and CDR2 from the germline V gene are KGHSH and LQKENI. CDR3 in DNA: TGTGCCAGCTCACCAACCGGGACAGGGGTTTATGGCTACACCTTC. The encoded protein is CASSPTGTGVYGYTF.

The chain employs TRBV2 and TRBJ1-2, with a tentative D call TRBD1 (6 bases). CDR1 is SNHLY, CDR2 FYNNEI, per germline. Trimming removed 2 bases at V and 8 bases at J, with 15 bases between. The CDR3 extends over 14 amino acids. This CDR3 reads CASSEFRGGQGYTF. CDR3 coding DNA: TGTGCCAGCAGTGAATTTCGAGGGGGTCAAGGCTACACCTTC. Complete variable domain (other parts from reference TRBV2 and TRBJ1-2): EPEVTQTPSHQVTQMGQEVILRCVPISNHLYFYWYRQILGQKVEFLVSFYNNEISEKSEIFDDQFSVERPDGSNFTLKIRSTKLEDSAMYFCASSEFRGGQGYTFGSGTRLTVV.

With respect to this clone: The junction does not match germline at one end; this may be a read error. The chain links TRBV30 to TRBJ1-4; 7 positions match TRBD1. This CDR3 has 14 amino acids. CDR1 and CDR2 (germline): GTSNPN, SVGIG (reference sequence). The CDR3 bases are TGCGCCTGGTCCCGGGACAGTGAACGAGAAAAACTGTTTTTT. Translated: CAWSRDSEREKLFF.

This clone was observed once. The chain is built from TRBV6-5 and TRBJ2-5; D is undetermined. Germline V CDR1 and CDR2: MNHEY, SVGAGI. The CDR3 consists of 12 residues. V was pared by 0 bases and J by 5 bases, with 4 bases between. The CDR3 sequence is CASSYSRETQYF. CDR3 coding DNA: TGTGCCAGCAGTTACTCGCGGGAGACCCAGTACTTC.

V usage is TRBV14 and J usage is TRBJ2-7; TRBD1 is a possible D gene (6 bases). CDR1 and CDR2 (germline): SGHDN, FVKESK. V lost 3 bases, J lost 0 bases, and 12 bases lay in between. This CDR3 contains 15 residues. The CDR3 DNA follows: TGTGCCAGCAGCCACGGGCAGGGGAGCTCCTACGAGCAGTACTTC. This gives the protein CASSHGQGSSYEQYF. The whole variable domain, filled in from reference TRBV14 and TRBJ2-7, reads EAGVTQFPSHSVIEKGQTVTLRCDPISGHDNLYWYRRVMGKEIKFLLHFVKESKQDESGMPNNRFLAERTGGTYSTLKVQPAELEDSGVYFCASSHGQGSSYEQYFGPGTRLTVT.

The chain couples TRBV13 to TRBJ2-7; TRBD1 matches 11 bases. V shed 1 base, J shed 2 bases, and the junction held 7 bases outside the gene matches. The CDR3 spans 17 residues. The germline V gene has CDR1 PRHDT and CDR2 FYEKMQ (reference sequence). The CDR3 here is CASSLVGTGGPTYEQYF. The CDR3 DNA reads as TGTGCCAGCAGCTTAGTAGGGACAGGGGGTCCAACCTACGAGCAGTACTTC.

The chain employs TRBV9 and TRBJ1-6, with 9 bases that match TRBD1. V was pared by 0 bases and J by 6 bases, with 4 bases of the junction left unmatched. The CDR3 has 16 amino acids. Germline CDR1 reads SGDLS; CDR2 reads YYNGEE. The CDR3 protein is CASSVAQGASNSPLHF. CDR3 nucleotides: TGTGCCAGCAGCGTAGCACAGGGGGCATCTAATTCACCCCTCCACTTT.

This clone was recorded only once. The chain links TRBV30 to TRBJ1-3; TRBD1 matches at 8 bases. Germline assignment: CDR1 GTSNPN and CDR2 SVGIG (reference sequence). The junction had 5 bases not matched to a gene; V was cut back by 2 bases and J by 5 bases. The CDR3 runs 14 residues. CDR3 bases: TGTGCCTGGAGTTCCCGGACAGGGAGAAACACCATATATTTT. It yields the protein CAWSSRTGRNTIYF.

The chain is built from TRBV6-5 and TRBJ2-3; 8 bases align to TRBD1. The CDR3 totals 12 residues. With 7 bases clipped from V and 8 bases from J, the junction kept 5 bases outside the gene matches. Germline V gives CDR1 MNHEY, CDR2 SVGAGI. DNA of the CDR3: TGTGCCAGCACCATACAGGGGGGTACGCAGTATTTT. Translation: CASTIQGGTQYF.

The gene calls are TRBV28 and TRBJ1-5, with TRBD1 as a possible D gene (5 bases). There are 15 residues in the CDR3. Per germline, CDR1 MDHEN and CDR2 SYDVKM. Trimming shortened V by 5 bases and J by 0 bases, and 11 bases separated the two germline ends. CDR3 sequence reads: CASSLRGLSNQPQHF. CDR3 coding DNA: TGTGCCAGCAGTCTTAGGGGTCTTAGCAATCAGCCCCAGCATTTT. The full variable domain, with the rest looked up from reference TRBV28 and TRBJ1-5, is DVKVTQSSRYLVKRTGEKVFLECVQDMDHENMFWYRQDPGLGLRLIYFSYDVKMKEKGDIPEGYSVSREKKERFSLILESASTNQTSMYLCASSLRGLSNQPQHFGDGTRLSIL.

Note on this clone: The junction departs from the called germline gene at one end, perhaps through a read error. The chain employs TRBV5-1 and TRBJ2-5; 10 bases are a match to TRBD1. There are 14 residues in the CDR3. Germline assignment: CDR1 SGHRS and CDR2 YFSETQ. CDR3 protein: CASTLTGGKETQYF. CDR3 coding DNA: TGCGCCAGCACCTTGACAGGGGGCAAAGAGACCCAGTACTTC.

A few counts support this clone. The chain employs TRBV3-1 (or the pseudogene TRBV3-2) and TRBJ2-7, with D hard to call. The CDR3 is 12 residues long. In germline, CDR1 is LGHDT, CDR2 YNNKEL (reference sequence). Trimming left V 4 bases short and J 2 bases short, with 6 bases between. CDR3 loop: CASSLTPYEQYF. The CDR3 coding sequence is TGTGCCAGCAGCCTTACACCCTACGAGCAGTACTTC.

The chain couples TRBV6-1 to TRBJ1-1, with TRBD1 matching over 7 bases. Germline CDR1 reads MNHNS; CDR2 reads SASEGT. This CDR3 contains 17 residues. With V trimmed by 3 bases and J by 0 bases, 10 bases remained unmatched. The chain's CDR3 is CASSDKNRGRMNTEAFF. The DNA for the CDR3 is TGTGCCAGCAGTGATAAGAACAGGGGCCGAATGAACACTGAAGCTTTCTTT.

This clone was picked up a small number of times. Written as DNA, the CDR3 is TGCGCCAGCGCCCACACCACCGGGGAGCTGTTTTTT. Translated, it gives CASAHTTGELFF. The V call is TRBV10-1, the J call TRBJ2-2, with no clear D. The CDR3 is 12 amino acids. The V end was cut by 8 bases, the J end by 4 bases, with 8 bases between. From germline, CDR1 is WNHNN and CDR2 SYGVQD (reference sequence).

V usage is TRBV10-2 and J usage is TRBJ2-1, with D unclear. Germline V gene sequence: CDR1 WSHSY, CDR2 SAAADI. The V end was cut by 4 bases, the J end by 6 bases, with 7 bases between. The CDR3 contains 12 residues. DNA for the CDR3: TGCGCCAGCAGTGTAGGCGGCAATGAGCAGTTCTTC. This translates into CASSVGGNEQFF.